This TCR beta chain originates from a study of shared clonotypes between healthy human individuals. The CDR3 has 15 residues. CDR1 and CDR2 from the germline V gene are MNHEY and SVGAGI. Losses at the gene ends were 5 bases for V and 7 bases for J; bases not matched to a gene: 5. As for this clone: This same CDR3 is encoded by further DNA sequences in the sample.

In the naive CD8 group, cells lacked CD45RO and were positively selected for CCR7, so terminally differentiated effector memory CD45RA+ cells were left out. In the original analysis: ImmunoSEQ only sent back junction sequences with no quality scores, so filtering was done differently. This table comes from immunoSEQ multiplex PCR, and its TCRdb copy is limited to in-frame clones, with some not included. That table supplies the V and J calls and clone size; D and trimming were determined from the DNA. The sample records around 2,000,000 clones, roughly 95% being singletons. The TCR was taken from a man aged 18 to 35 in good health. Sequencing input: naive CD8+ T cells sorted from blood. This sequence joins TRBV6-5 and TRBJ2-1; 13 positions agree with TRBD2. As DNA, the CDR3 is TGTGCCAGCAGTCCACTAGCGGGGGGGCGTAATGAGCAGTTCTTC. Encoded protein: CASSPLAGGRNEQFF.